These 14 T cell receptor beta chains came from one sample sequenced in a study of blood T cell repertoires in COVID-19. Generated by immunoSEQ multiplex PCR, the TCRdb table keeps only in-frame clones and is missing some. The sample has about 230,000 clones, approximately 82% seen once; the top ten hold around 2%. The sample taken for sequencing was peripheral blood. Receptor source: a man in his forties who had recovered from COVID-19.

The chain has TRBV9 and TRBJ2-7, with TRBD1 matching 7 bases. This CDR3 has 13 amino acids. The junction had 3 bases not matched to a gene; V was cut back by 3 bases and J by 3 bases. Germline CDR1 and CDR2: SGDLS and YYNGEE. CDR3 region: CASSGTGDYEQYF. DNA for the CDR3: TGTGCCAGCAGCGGGACAGGCGACTACGAGCAGTACTTC.

CDR3 loop: CASSEASSGLGYEQYF. The CDR3 bases are TGTGCCAGCAGTGAAGCGTCTTCAGGTCTGGGCTACGAGCAGTACTTC. The V gene is TRBV6-1, the J gene TRBJ2-7, with D unresolved. V lost 0 bases to trimming and J lost 3 bases, with 15 bases between them. CDR3 length: 16 residues. CDR1 is MNHNS and CDR2 is SASEGT in the germline V gene.

This clone showed up just a few times. The chain employs TRBV5-1 and TRBJ1-3; 7 nucleotides match TRBD1. The CDR3 extends over 15 amino acids. After removal of 7 bases from V and 3 bases from J, the junction contained 10 bases not matched to a gene. Looked up from germline, CDR1 is SGHRS and CDR2 is YFSETQ. The CDR3 DNA sequence: TGCGCCAGCGGCAACCCCGGGACAGTTGGAAACACCATATATTTT. Translating gives CASGNPGTVGNTIYF.

This clone was observed once. The chain carries TRBV19 and TRBJ2-3; TRBD2 matches at 8 bases. The V gene end was trimmed by 6 bases and the J gene end by 1 base; junction bases not matched to a gene: 3. This CDR3 contains 14 residues. The germline V gene has CDR1 LNHDA and CDR2 SQIVND (reference sequence). DNA of the CDR3: TGTGCCAGTAGCCCGACTAGCGGCACAGATACGCAGTATTTT. It translates to CASSPTSGTDTQYF.

V usage is TRBV5-1 and J usage is TRBJ1-6; D is ambiguous. Germline loops: CDR1 SGHRS, CDR2 YFSETQ. The CDR3 is 18 residues long. Trimming stripped 0 bases from V and 4 bases from J, with 17 bases between. The CDR3 DNA follows: TGCGCCAGCAGCTTGGATGGCCCCGGGAGTTATTATAATTCACCCCTCCACTTT. Encoded protein: CASSLDGPGSYYNSPLHF.

The rearrangement uses TRBV10-2 and TRBJ2-3; 8 nucleotides line up with TRBD1. Germline V gene lookup returns CDR1 WSHSY and CDR2 SAAADI. V dropped 7 bases and J dropped 4; count of bases not matched to a gene: 13. The CDR3 consists of 16 residues. The CDR3 protein is CASTDPWTGSADTQYF. The CDR3 nucleotides are TGCGCCAGCACCGACCCTTGGACAGGGTCGGCAGATACGCAGTATTTT.

The chain recombines TRBV28 with TRBJ2-1; TRBD1 matches at 9 bases. The CDR3 sequence is 17 residues long. Germline values: CDR1 MDHEN, CDR2 SYDVKM. The V and J ends lost 3 bases and 1 base, in that order; junction bases with no gene match: 7. As DNA, the CDR3 is TGTGCCAGCAGTTTCCCCAGGACAGGGGAGTCCTACAATGAGCAGTTCTTC. Amino acid sequence: CASSFPRTGESYNEQFF.

V usage is TRBV7-9 and J usage is TRBJ1-1, with 11 bases aligning to TRBD1. V dropped 5 bases and J dropped 0; count of bases not matched to a gene: 5. The germline V gene encodes CDR1 SEHNR and CDR2 FQNEAQ (reference sequence). This CDR3 comprises 16 residues. In DNA, the CDR3 is TGTGCCAGCAGCCGAGGGACAGGGGGAATGAACACTGAAGCTTTCTTT. Translating it yields CASSRGTGGMNTEAFF. The full variable domain, with the rest looked up from reference TRBV7-9 and TRBJ1-1, is DTGVSQNPRHKITKRGQNVTFRCDPISEHNRLYWYRQTLGQGPEFLTYFQNEAQLEKSRLLSDRFSAERPKGSFSTLEIQRTEQGDSAMYLCASSRGTGGMNTEAFFGQGTRLTVV.

This sequence joins TRBV6-5 and TRBJ1-6, with D unclear. Germline V gene sequence: CDR1 MNHEY, CDR2 SVGAGI. The CDR3 runs to 11 residues. The V end lost 10 bases, the J end lost 10 bases, and 11 bases lay between the germline ends. CDR3 in amino acids: CAISTGSPLHF. The CDR3 DNA is TGTGCCATCTCGACCGGGTCACCCCTCCACTTT.

The J gene is TRBJ2-7, the V gene TRBV27, with 7 bases aligning to TRBD1. The germline gives CDR1 MNHEY, CDR2 SMNVEV (reference sequence). This CDR3 region has 13 residues. Trimming removed 6 bases from V and 2 bases from J; junction bases left unmatched: 4. As DNA, the CDR3 is TGTGCCAGCAGCCGGACAGGAGCCTACGAGCAGTACTTC. Amino acids: CASSRTGAYEQYF.

The genes are TRBV6-5 and TRBJ1-3; TRBD1 might be the D (6 bases). Trimming cost V 6 bases and J 7 bases, with 16 bases left between them. This CDR3 spans 14 amino acids. CDR1 MNHEY and CDR2 SVGAGI come from the germline V gene. The CDR3 sequence is CASSYRGGANTIYF. The CDR3 DNA follows: TGTGCCAGCAGCTACCGAGGGGGAGCCAACACCATATATTTT.

The chain employs TRBV7-9 and TRBJ2-1, with 14 positions matching TRBD2. In germline, CDR1 is SEHNR, CDR2 FQNEAQ (reference sequence). CDR3 length equals 16 residues. V lost 5 bases to trimming and J lost 10 bases; unmatched junction nucleotides: 10. The CDR3 is CASSGTGTSGGWEQFF. In nucleotides, the CDR3 is TGTGCCAGCAGCGGAACCGGGACTAGCGGGGGCTGGGAGCAGTTCTTC.

Points on this clone: The same CDR3 also results from other DNA sequences found in this sample. The chain carries TRBV7-2 and TRBJ1-1, with unresolved D. Trimming shortened V by 1 base and J by 1 base, and 4 bases separated the two germline ends. The CDR3 consists of 13 residues. Germline V lookup: CDR1 SGHTA, CDR2 FQGNSA. The chain's CDR3 is CASSLGRNTEAFF. The CDR3 bases are TGTGCCAGCAGCTTAGGCAGGAACACTGAAGCTTTCTTT.

The V and J genes are TRBV6-5 and TRBJ2-1, with 11 nucleotides matching TRBD1. The CDR3 runs to 14 residues. Trimming took 5 bases from V and 10 from J; bases not matched to a gene: 7. CDR1 is MNHEY, CDR2 SVGAGI, per germline. The CDR3: CASSPGQGVWEQFF. CDR3 bases: TGTGCCAGCAGTCCGGGACAGGGGGTATGGGAGCAGTTCTTC.